This TCR beta chain was obtained from a study of long-term antiretroviral therapy in people with HIV. Researchers report immunoSEQ v3.0 was run at survey level. The protocol was immunoSEQ multiplex PCR, while the TCRdb copy is restricted to in-frame clones and leaves out a portion. The sample has about 35,000 clones, approximately 85% seen once; the top ten hold 8% to 11%. Trimming cost V 0 bases and J 3 bases, with 12 bases left between them. From germline, CDR1 is SGDLS and CDR2 YYNGEE. The CDR3 length is 15 residues. This chain connects TRBV9 to TRBJ2-5, with D unclear. This sample comprised unsorted PBMCs, obtained 2.2 years after starting antiretroviral therapy. The sequence was collected from a man younger than 35 with HIV. CDR3 nucleotide sequence: TGTGCCAGCAGCGTAGCTTTTAACAGCGAAGAGACCCAGTACTTC. Translating it yields CASSVAFNSEETQYF.